Listed here are 30 T cell receptor beta chains from one sample, sequenced in a study of regulatory T cells in long-lasting Graves disease. Time point described: newly diagnosed GD, antithyroid drugs for less than 3 months. The TCR library was made from RNA that had been extracted from PBMCs in TRIzol. Building the TCR beta libraries relied on iRepertoire HTBI primers, and CDR3 regions underwent Arm-PCR. TCRdb re-derived calls from the multiplex PCR reads in MiXCR, one entry per CDR3 protein. The table lists hundreds of thousands of distinct CDR3 sequences, approximately 16% of them singletons. The same specimen was also included in a second study, on T cells in Graves' hyperthyroidism and ophthalmopathy.

The source was peripheral blood mononuclear cells (PBMCs), collected at new diagnosis, from a patient treated with antithyroid drugs. The receptors stem from a middle-aged man with Graves disease.

The sample holds many counts of this clonotype. This rearrangement joins TRBV27 to TRBJ1-1, with D perhaps TRBD1 (5 bases). In germline, CDR1 is MNHEY, CDR2 SMNVEV (reference sequence). V was cut by 6 bases and J by 4 bases, with 21 bases left in between. This CDR3 has 16 residues. The CDR3 nucleotides read TGTGCCAGCAGGTGGCTTGCTGGTCAGGGTGGCACTGAAGCTTTCTTT. Protein product: CASRWLAGQGGTEAFF.

This clonotype has at least ten counts. The chain links TRBV19 to TRBJ1-5; D unclear. Trimming took 4 bases from V and 5 from J, leaving 15 bases between them. CDR3 length: 15 residues. Germline values: CDR1 LNHDA, CDR2 SQIVND (reference sequence). The CDR3, as DNA: TGTGCCAGTAGTAAGCCGACTTGGGGAGATCAGCCCCAGCATTTT. Its protein is CASSKPTWGDQPQHF.

The rearrangement links TRBV18 to TRBJ2-1; 13 nucleotides line up with TRBD2. The CDR3 has 16 residues. Germline V CDR1 and CDR2: KGHSH, LQKENI. V lost 2 bases and J lost 7; bases outside the gene matches: 5. The CDR3 reads CASSPTSGGAWNEQFF. DNA for the CDR3: TGTGCCAGCTCACCAACTAGCGGGGGGGCCTGGAATGAGCAGTTCTTC.

There are many counts of this clonotype. V usage is TRBV5-1 and J usage is TRBJ2-3; 8 nucleotides line up with TRBD2. The V gene end was trimmed by 0 bases and the J gene end by 5 bases; junction bases not matched to a gene: 11. Per the germline V gene, CDR1 is SGHRS and CDR2 is YFSETQ. The CDR3 covers 17 residues. This CDR3 reads CASSLEPRGAPGDTQYF. The CDR3 bases are TGCGCCAGCAGCTTGGAGCCGCGGGGGGCTCCGGGAGATACGCAGTATTTT.

This clonotype has only a few counts. V is TRBV11-2 and J is TRBJ2-5; D unresolved. CDR1 SGHAT and CDR2 FQNNGV come from the germline V gene. V was pared by 5 bases and J by 12 bases, with 16 bases between. This CDR3 is built from 12 residues. The CDR3 DNA is TGTGCCAGCAGCCCCTCGAGTCATGGGAAGTACTTC. Translating gives CASSPSSHGKYF.

The chain couples TRBV28 to TRBJ1-3; TRBD1 might be the D (6 bases). The CDR3 is 15 amino acids. The germline CDR1 and CDR2 sequences are MDHEN and SYDVKM. V shed 8 bases and J shed 16 bases, with 30 bases lying between them. DNA of the CDR3: TGTGCCAGCTCCTCATCCGGGACGGAGTCTCCCAGGGGTTATTTT. Its protein is CASSSSGTESPRGYF. Variable domain in full (rest from reference TRBV28 and TRBJ1-3): DVKVTQSSRYLVKRTGEKVFLECVQDMDHENMFWYRQDPGLGLRLIYFSYDVKMKEKGDIPEGYSVSREKKERFSLILESASTNQTSMYLCASSSSGTESPRGYFGEGSWLTVV.

Many counts were recorded for this clonotype. This chain connects TRBV9 to TRBJ2-3; 9 bases match TRBD2. Germline V lookup: CDR1 SGDLS, CDR2 YYNGEE. V shed 4 bases, J shed 2 bases, and the junction held 8 bases outside the gene matches. The CDR3 length is 16 residues. The CDR3, as DNA: TGTGCCAGCAGCCCCTGGACTAGCGCCCACACAGATACGCAGTATTTT. The encoded protein is CASSPWTSAHTDTQYF.

This clonotype was counted ten times or more. The V gene is TRBV7-9, the J gene TRBJ2-7, with 7 bases identical to TRBD2. Germline V gene sequence: CDR1 SEHNR, CDR2 FQNEAQ (reference sequence). This CDR3 has 13 residues. The V and J ends lost 6 bases and 5 bases, in that order; junction bases with no gene match: 7. The CDR3 region has the DNA TGTGCCAGCAGACCGAGACTAGCCCACGAGCAGTACTTC. Amino acids: CASRPRLAHEQYF.

V and J are TRBV9 and TRBJ2-7, with a possible D match to TRBD2 (5 bases). The V and J ends lost 2 bases and 1 base respectively, with 13 bases between them. The V gene's germline CDR1 is SGDLS and CDR2 YYNGEE. The CDR3 consists of 15 residues. The CDR3 spells CASSVMDSPSYEQYF. The CDR3 nucleotides are TGTGCCAGCAGCGTCATGGACTCCCCTTCCTACGAGCAGTACTTC.

Of note for this clonotype: This could be a read error, since a much larger clone is one nucleotide away. The CDR3 carries no conserved terminal phenylalanine or tryptophan, so it likely arises from a read error. The genes are TRBV24-1 and TRBJ1-2, with D unresolved. The CDR3 consists of 14 residues. Trimming shortened V by 1 base and J by 4 bases, and 9 bases separated the two germline ends. Germline V lookup: CDR1 KGHDR, CDR2 SFDVKD. The CDR3 loop is CATSDFPGLYGYTL. CDR3 bases: TGTGCCACCAGTGATTTTCCAGGCCTCTATGGCTACACCCTC.

This clonotype was found a few times. This may be a read error: a much more frequent sequence differs by one nucleotide. Likely a read error: the CDR3 ends without its conserved phenylalanine or tryptophan. The chain employs TRBV28 and TRBJ1-3; the D gene is possibly TRBD1 (6 bases). The CDR3 is 18 amino acids. Trimming removed 3 bases from V and 0 bases from J, with 18 bases in between. Germline V CDR1 and CDR2: MDHEN, SYDVKM. The CDR3 region has the DNA TGTGCCAGCAGTTTCACAGGGAACTTGCCTATCTCTGGAAACACCATATATCTT. This sequence encodes CASSFTGNLPISGNTIYL.

A few counts support this clonotype. The rearrangement joins TRBV5-6 to TRBJ2-6; no clear D. Per the germline V gene, CDR1 is SGHDT and CDR2 is YYEEEE. Trimming removed 5 bases at V and 4 bases at J, with 13 bases between. The CDR3 consists of 15 residues. The CDR3 DNA reads as TGTGCCAGCAGTCGACTTGGGGTCGGGGCCAACGTCCTGACTTTC. It yields the protein CASSRLGVGANVLTF.

This clonotype was found many times. V is TRBV6-1 and J is TRBJ1-5; 7 bases map to TRBD1. The ends lost 4 bases at V and 7 bases at J; junction bases unmatched: 7. CDR3 size: 14 residues. The germline CDR1 and CDR2 sequences are MNHNS and SASEGT. In DNA, the CDR3 is TGTGCCAGCAGTGCCACAGGGGATTCACAGCCCCAGCATTTT. Amino acid sequence: CASSATGDSQPQHF.

This clonotype was detected many times. The chain has TRBV11-1 and TRBJ1-5; D gene ambiguous. The CDR3 runs to 13 residues. The V end was cut by 1 base, the J end by 3 bases, with 4 bases between. Germline CDR1 SGHAT, CDR2 FQDESV (reference sequence). In DNA, the CDR3 is TGTGCCAGCAGCTTAGGGTACAATCAGCCCCAGCATTTT. Its translation is CASSLGYNQPQHF.

The chain couples TRBV2 to TRBJ2-1, with D possibly being TRBD1 (5 bases). The V end lost 7 bases, the J end lost 9 bases, and 19 bases lay between the germline ends. CDR3 length: 14 amino acids. Germline CDR1 is SNHLY and CDR2 is FYNNEI. CDR3 residues: CASTRAGRLGEQFF. The CDR3 bases are TGTGCCAGCACCAGGGCAGGGCGTTTGGGTGAGCAGTTCTTC.

This rearrangement joins TRBV19 to TRBJ2-6; no firm D call. Germline V gene data show CDR1 as LNHDA and CDR2 as SQIVND (reference sequence). V dropped 6 bases and J dropped 4 bases, with 7 bases sitting between them. This CDR3 spans 13 amino acids. The DNA of the CDR3 is TGTGCCAGTAGGGCTTCAGGGGCCAACGTCCTGACTTTC. Residues: CASRASGANVLTF.

This clonotype has a handful of counts. This may be a read error, as it is one base from a much larger clone. The gene calls are TRBV7-9 and TRBJ2-3; possible D gene TRBD2, 6 bases. In germline, CDR1 is SEHNR, CDR2 FQNEAQ (reference sequence). CDR3 size: 15 residues. This CDR3 is CASSWDFVAADTRYF. The DNA of the CDR3 is TGTGCCAGCAGCTGGGACTTTGTAGCGGCTGATACGCGGTATTTT.

In its sample, this clonotype was seen many times. The J gene is TRBJ2-3, the V gene TRBV7-2, with TRBD2 matching over 10 bases. TRBJ2-5 matches the DNA end more closely, so the J call is doubtful. This CDR3 spans 15 amino acids. The V gene's germline CDR1 is SGHTA and CDR2 FQGNSA. The CDR3: CASSLGLAGAGTQYF. Written as DNA, the CDR3 is TGTGCCAGCAGCTTAGGCCTAGCGGGGGCAGGGACCCAGTACTTC.

This clonotype came up many times. The V gene is TRBV20-1, the J gene TRBJ2-7, with a weak D call TRBD1 (6 bases). V lost 5 bases and J 5 bases, leaving 13 bases between the germline ends. The CDR3 has 12 residues. CDR1 is DFQATT and CDR2 is SNEGSKA in the germline V gene (reference sequence). CDR3 in DNA: TGCAGTGCTTCCTGGGGGCACCACGAGCAGTACTTC. Its protein is CSASWGHHEQYF.

This clonotype has just a few counts. This chain connects TRBV5-1 to TRBJ1-6; 11 bases are shared with TRBD1. Germline trimming cut 2 bases from V and 7 bases from J; bases unmatched to any gene: 8. The germline V gene encodes CDR1 SGHRS and CDR2 YFSETQ. This CDR3 is 17 amino acids long. CDR3 nucleotide sequence: TGCGCCAGCAGCTTCGTGACCGGGACAGGGGGGAATTCACCCCTCCACTTT. Its protein is CASSFVTGTGGNSPLHF.

This clonotype was detected ten times or more. J is TRBJ1-5 and V is TRBV30; no firm D call. Germline lookup yields CDR1 GTSNPN and CDR2 SVGIG (reference sequence). The CDR3 spans 13 residues. The V end was cut by 2 bases, the J end by 2 bases, with 7 bases between. The CDR3 loop is CAWSLSGNQPQHF. In nucleotides, the CDR3 is TGTGCCTGGAGTTTATCAGGCAATCAGCCCCAGCATTTT.

This clonotype was seen more than once but under ten times. The gene calls are TRBV6-5 and TRBJ1-5, with D perhaps TRBD1 (6 bases). The germline gives CDR1 MNHEY, CDR2 SVGAGI. This CDR3 has 15 amino acids. V was cut by 0 bases and J by 1 base, with 7 bases left in between. The CDR3 here is CASSYSRGSNQPQHF. The CDR3, as DNA: TGTGCCAGCAGTTACTCGAGGGGGAGCAATCAGCCCCAGCATTTT.

This chain uses TRBV2 with TRBJ1-4; D ambiguous. The CDR3 totals 11 residues. Trimming removed 6 bases from V and 7 bases from J, with 6 bases in between. The germline gives CDR1 SNHLY, CDR2 FYNNEI. CDR3 DNA sequence: TGTGCCAGCAGAGGGAGTGAAAAACTGTTTTTT. This encodes CASRGSEKLFF.

V usage is TRBV7-3 and J usage is TRBJ2-3; TRBD1 is a possible D gene (5 bases). This CDR3 has 16 residues. Germline CDR1 is SGHTA and CDR2 is FQGTGA. The V end was cut by 2 bases, the J end by 0 bases, with 12 bases between. The CDR3 DNA reads TGTGCCAGCAGCTTAGGGGCCAGCGCGAGCACAGATACGCAGTATTTT. Translated: CASSLGASASTDTQYF.

There are a few counts of this clonotype. This chain connects TRBV20-1 to TRBJ2-7; possible D gene TRBD2, 5 bases. Germline V lookup: CDR1 DFQATT, CDR2 SNEGSKA (reference sequence). This CDR3 is 14 amino acids long. V gave up 0 bases and J gave up 2 bases, with 11 bases separating them. In nucleotides, the CDR3 is TGCAGTGCTAGAGATTTCGGAGGAACCTACGAGCAGTACTTC. Its translation: CSARDFGGTYEQYF.

The V and J genes are TRBV7-9 and TRBJ1-1; D is uncertain. V lost 1 base and J 9 bases, leaving 9 bases between the germline ends. Germline loops: CDR1 SEHNR, CDR2 FQNEAQ (reference sequence). This CDR3 has 12 amino acids. CDR3 coding DNA: TGTGCCAGCAGCTTAGTTAATGGGAAAGCTTTCTTT. This translates into CASSLVNGKAFF.

This clonotype has more than one count but fewer than ten. This chain connects TRBV14 to TRBJ1-4; TRBD1 matches 7 bases. The ends lost 6 bases at V and 4 bases at J; junction bases unmatched: 11. Germline assignment: CDR1 SGHDN and CDR2 FVKESK. The CDR3 contains 16 residues. CDR3 DNA: TGTGCCAGCAGTCGGACAGGCCTTACCTTTAATGAAAAACTGTTTTTT. Its translation is CASSRTGLTFNEKLFF.

The rearrangement joins TRBV6-4 to TRBJ1-1, with TRBD1 matching over 8 bases. V gave up 2 bases and J gave up 1 base; unmatched junction bases: 3. Germline lookup yields CDR1 MRHNA and CDR2 SNTAGT. The CDR3 totals 15 residues. This chain's CDR3 is CASSDPGTGNTEAFF. CDR3 coding DNA: TGTGCCAGCAGTGACCCCGGGACAGGGAACACTGAAGCTTTCTTT.

This clonotype was detected a few times. The V gene is TRBV5-4, the J gene TRBJ2-1; 8 nucleotides match TRBD1. The V gene end was trimmed by 4 bases and the J gene end by 0 bases; junction bases not matched to a gene: 6. Germline loops: CDR1 SGHNT, CDR2 YYREEE (reference sequence). The CDR3 has 16 amino acids. The CDR3 nucleotides are TGTGCCAGCAGCCCAGGGGGCGCCAGCTCCTACAATGAGCAGTTCTTC. Translated, it gives CASSPGGASSYNEQFF. The entire variable domain, with the rest obtained from reference TRBV5-4 and TRBJ2-1, is as follows: ETGVTQSPTHLIKTRGQQVTLRCSSQSGHNTVSWYQQALGQGPQFIFQYYREEENGRGNFPPRFSGLQFPNYSSELNVNALELDDSALYLCASSPGGASSYNEQFFGPGTRLTVL.

Ten or more counts support this clonotype. The chain couples TRBV2 to TRBJ1-4; D not resolved. This CDR3 spans 15 amino acids. The germline V and J ends were trimmed by 4 bases and 0 bases, with 9 bases remaining between them. Germline CDR1 and CDR2: SNHLY and FYNNEI. CDR3: CASSGAVATNEKLFF. CDR3 bases: TGTGCCAGCAGTGGGGCAGTTGCAACTAATGAAAAACTGTTTTTT.